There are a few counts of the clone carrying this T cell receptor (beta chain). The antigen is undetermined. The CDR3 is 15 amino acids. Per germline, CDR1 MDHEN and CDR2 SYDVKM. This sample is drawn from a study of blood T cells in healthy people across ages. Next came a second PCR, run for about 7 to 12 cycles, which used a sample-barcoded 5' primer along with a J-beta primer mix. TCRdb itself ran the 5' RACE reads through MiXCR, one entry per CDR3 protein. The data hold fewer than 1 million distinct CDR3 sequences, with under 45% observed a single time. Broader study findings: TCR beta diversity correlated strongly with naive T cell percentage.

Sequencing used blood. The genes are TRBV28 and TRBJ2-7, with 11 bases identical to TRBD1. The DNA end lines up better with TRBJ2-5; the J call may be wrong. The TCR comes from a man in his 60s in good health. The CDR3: CASSSSGTGGQTQYF. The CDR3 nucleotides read TGTGCCAGCAGTTCCTCCGGGACAGGGGGACAGACCCAGTACTTC.